The rows below give T cell receptor beta chains drawn from one sample of a study of blood T cell repertoires in COVID-19. The data were produced by immunoSEQ multiplex PCR, yet TCRdb's version contains in-frame clones alone and is incomplete. The table records more than 150,000 clones, 70% to 90% of them present only once. Sequences were obtained from peripheral blood. Source of these receptors: a man between 60 and 75 years old with acute or convalescent COVID-19. Both conserved end residues are part of each CDR3. The order of the fields is CDR3 DNA, CDR3 protein, clone size, D gene, J gene, V gene. The D gene is left open where the match is weak. Size is omitted from some rows. Given values are once, few, many or a class for expanded clones.

CDR3 DNA: TGTGCCAGCAGTTTAGACTATAGGAACACTGAAGCTTTCTTT
CDR3 protein: CASSLDYRNTEAFF
clone size: NA
D gene: NA
J gene: TRBJ1-1
V gene: TRBV27

CDR3 DNA: TGCGCCAGCAGCCTAACGACAGGGGCCCGCTCTGGGGCCAACGTCCTGACTTTC
CDR3 protein: CASSLTTGARSGANVLTF
clone size: NA
D gene: TRBD1
J gene: TRBJ2-6
V gene: TRBV5-1

CDR3 DNA: TGTGCCAGTAGTATATCTGGGACAGGGGGAGATACGCAGTATTTT
CDR3 protein: CASSISGTGGDTQYF
clone size: NA
D gene: TRBD1
J gene: TRBJ2-3
V gene: TRBV19

CDR3 DNA: TGTGCCAGCAGCGGGGGAGAGACCCAGTACTTC
CDR3 protein: CASSGGETQYF
clone size: NA
D gene: NA
J gene: TRBJ2-5
V gene: TRBV2

CDR3 DNA: TGTGCCAGCAGCCGGGGGACGGGGTCCCAGCATTTT
CDR3 protein: CASSRGTGSQHF
clone size: NA
D gene: NA
J gene: TRBJ1-5
V gene: TRBV7-9

CDR3 DNA: TGCGCCAGCAGCTTGTTCAGGGGAACCGGGGAGCTGTTTTTT
CDR3 protein: CASSLFRGTGELFF
clone size: once
D gene: NA
J gene: TRBJ2-2
V gene: TRBV5-1

CDR3 DNA: TGTGCCAGCAGTTTTTCGGCTAGCGGGGCCACAGATACGCAGTATTTT
CDR3 protein: CASSFSASGATDTQYF
clone size: NA
D gene: TRBD2
J gene: TRBJ2-3
V gene: TRBV28

CDR3 DNA: TGTGCCAGCAGTGATCAGGGTAACTATGGCTACACCTTC
CDR3 protein: CASSDQGNYGYTF
clone size: NA
D gene: NA
J gene: TRBJ1-2
V gene: TRBV6-1

CDR3 DNA: TGTGCCAGCAGTCGCTCCACCGGGACTAGCGGTACCCCACCTACAGAGACCCAGTACTTC
CDR3 protein: CASSRSTGTSGTPPTETQYF
clone size: few
D gene: TRBD2
J gene: TRBJ2-5
V gene: TRBV27

CDR3 DNA: TGTGCCAGCAGCGTCCTCGGGGGTCCGTATGGCTACACCTTC
CDR3 protein: CASSVLGGPYGYTF
clone size: NA
D gene: NA
J gene: TRBJ1-2
V gene: TRBV9

CDR3 DNA: TGTGCCACCAGCAGAGTTGTGACAGGGCCCTACGAGCAGTACTTC
CDR3 protein: CATSRVVTGPYEQYF
clone size: NA
D gene: TRBD1
J gene: TRBJ2-7
V gene: TRBV15

CDR3 DNA: TGTGCCAGCAGCGTAGATCTAGGCCTGGGGCCCCAGCATTTT
CDR3 protein: CASSVDLGLGPQHF
clone size: NA
D gene: NA
J gene: TRBJ1-5
V gene: TRBV9

CDR3 DNA: TGTGCCATCAGCGTTGACAGGGCGGGCACTGAAGCTTTCTTT
CDR3 protein: CAISVDRAGTEAFF
clone size: few
D gene: TRBD1
J gene: TRBJ1-1
V gene: TRBV10-3

CDR3 DNA: TGTGCCACCAGTGATTTGGCCGGAGCCACCGGGGAGCTGTTTTTT
CDR3 protein: CATSDLAGATGELFF
clone size: NA
D gene: NA
J gene: TRBJ2-2
V gene: TRBV24-1

CDR3 DNA: TGTGCCAGCAGTGACTCGAGGAGCGGGACAGATACGCAGTATTTT
CDR3 protein: CASSDSRSGTDTQYF
clone size: once
D gene: NA
J gene: TRBJ2-3
V gene: TRBV6-4

CDR3 DNA: TGTGCCAGCAGTGGACAGGGGGCAACCTACGAGCAGTACTTC
CDR3 protein: CASSGQGATYEQYF
clone size: NA
D gene: TRBD1
J gene: TRBJ2-7
V gene: TRBV28

CDR3 DNA: TGTGCCAGCAGCTTAGTAATCAGGGCCTCTGGAAACACCATATATTTT
CDR3 protein: CASSLVIRASGNTIYF
clone size: NA
D gene: NA
J gene: TRBJ1-3
V gene: TRBV7-2

CDR3 DNA: TGTGCCAGCAGCGCCGGACAGGGTAGGTCCTACGAGCAGTACTTC
CDR3 protein: CASSAGQGRSYEQYF
clone size: NA
D gene: TRBD1
J gene: TRBJ2-7
V gene: TRBV11-3

CDR3 DNA: TGTGCCAGCACAAACGAGGATGAGCAGTTCTTC
CDR3 protein: CASTNEDEQFF
clone size: NA
D gene: NA
J gene: TRBJ2-1
V gene: TRBV28

CDR3 DNA: TGTGCCAGCAGCTTTTTCGGGGGTCAGTACTTC
CDR3 protein: CASSFFGGQYF
clone size: NA
D gene: NA
J gene: TRBJ2-7
V gene: TRBV7-9

CDR3 DNA: TGTGCCAGCAGCTTGGAGCGGGGAGGCAGCTACCCTGAAGCTTTCTTT
CDR3 protein: CASSLERGGSYPEAFF
clone size: few
D gene: NA
J gene: TRBJ1-1
V gene: TRBV5-5

CDR3 DNA: TGTGCCAGCCGCTGGGGGACAGGGGGATTCGGGGAGCTGTTTTTT
CDR3 protein: CASRWGTGGFGELFF
clone size: NA
D gene: TRBD1
J gene: TRBJ2-2
V gene: TRBV2

CDR3 DNA: TGTGCCAGCAGACTCGGACAGGGGAACACTGAAGCTTTCTTT
CDR3 protein: CASRLGQGNTEAFF
clone size: NA
D gene: TRBD1
J gene: TRBJ1-1
V gene: TRBV6-6

CDR3 DNA: TGCGCCAGCAGCTTAATCGGCCAGGACTATGGCTACACCTTC
CDR3 protein: CASSLIGQDYGYTF
clone size: NA
D gene: NA
J gene: TRBJ1-2
V gene: TRBV5-1

CDR3 DNA: TGTGCCAGCAGGTCCCGGACAGGGTATTCACCCCTCCACTTT
CDR3 protein: CASRSRTGYSPLHF
clone size: NA
D gene: TRBD1
J gene: TRBJ1-6
V gene: TRBV2

CDR3 DNA: TGTGCCAGCAGTGAACCCTCGGACAGCTTCTCTGGAAACACCATATATTTT
CDR3 protein: CASSEPSDSFSGNTIYF
clone size: NA
D gene: NA
J gene: TRBJ1-3
V gene: TRBV6-1

CDR3 DNA: TGTGCCAGCAGTTTATACCACAGAAATGGCTACACCTTC
CDR3 protein: CASSLYHRNGYTF
clone size: NA
D gene: NA
J gene: TRBJ1-2
V gene: TRBV28

CDR3 DNA: TGTGCCAGTACTGCCGGACTATTTAATGAGCAGTTCTTC
CDR3 protein: CASTAGLFNEQFF
clone size: NA
D gene: NA
J gene: TRBJ2-1
V gene: TRBV19

CDR3 DNA: TGCGCCAGCAGTCATGGGACAGGGTCGGCTGAAGCTTTCTTT
CDR3 protein: CASSHGTGSAEAFF
clone size: NA
D gene: TRBD1
J gene: TRBJ1-1
V gene: TRBV5-1

CDR3 DNA: TGCAGCGTTGACATCAGGGGGTTTGGCACAGATACGCAGTATTTT
CDR3 protein: CSVDIRGFGTDTQYF
clone size: NA
D gene: TRBD1
J gene: TRBJ2-3
V gene: TRBV29-1

CDR3 DNA: TGTGCCAGCAGCCAAGCATCCCCTCAAACAGCTAACTATGGCTACACCTTC
CDR3 protein: CASSQASPQTANYGYTF
clone size: NA
D gene: NA
J gene: TRBJ1-2
V gene: TRBV4-2

CDR3 DNA: TGTGCCAGCAGTAAGGTTATCGGGAGCTCGAACAATGAGCAGTTCTTC
CDR3 protein: CASSKVIGSSNNEQFF
clone size: NA
D gene: NA
J gene: TRBJ2-1
V gene: TRBV2

CDR3 DNA: TGTGCTAGCAGCCCTTCTTCGGACAGGGGGCCAGATACGCAGTATTTT
CDR3 protein: CASSPSSDRGPDTQYF
clone size: NA
D gene: TRBD1
J gene: TRBJ2-3
V gene: TRBV7-7

CDR3 DNA: TGTGCCAGCAGCCAAGATCACGCGGAGACAGGGTATGTCGATGAGCAGTTCTTC
CDR3 protein: CASSQDHAETGYVDEQFF
clone size: NA
D gene: TRBD1
J gene: TRBJ2-1
V gene: TRBV14

CDR3 DNA: TGTGCCAGCAGCATCGGACAGGGGTATAATTCACCCCTCCACTTT
CDR3 protein: CASSIGQGYNSPLHF
clone size: once
D gene: TRBD1
J gene: TRBJ1-6
V gene: TRBV7-8